A single sample gave rise to the 3 T cell receptor beta chains below, sequenced in a study of cytomegalovirus exposure and HLA in healthy donors. The PCR had 60 Vbeta and 13 Jbeta primers. Clones were sequenced by immunoSEQ multiplex PCR, and TCRdb holds only the in-frame ones, with some missing. The sample has approximately 240,000 clones, 75% to 90% seen once. Sequencing used PBMCs. These receptors all come from a woman under 30 in good health and CMV-seronegative.

The rearrangement joins TRBV19 to TRBJ1-1; the match to TRBD1 covers 9 bases. CDR1 is LNHDA, CDR2 SQIVND, per germline (reference sequence). The CDR3 spans 18 residues. The J segment lost 0 bases and the V segment lost 0 bases, leaving 8 bases of the junction unmatched. Here the CDR3 DNA reads TGTGCCAGTAGTATAGACTCCGGGACAGGGTTTATGAACACTGAAGCTTTCTTT. Protein product: CASSIDSGTGFMNTEAFF.

V is TRBV10-3 and J is TRBJ1-5; no clear D. From germline, CDR1 is ENHRY and CDR2 SYGVKD. V shed 1 base and J shed 0 bases, with 10 bases lying between them. The CDR3 sequence is 16 residues long. The chain's CDR3 is CAISEFKELSNQPQHF. The CDR3 region has the DNA TGTGCCATCAGTGAGTTCAAGGAGCTTAGCAATCAGCCCCAGCATTTT.

The rearrangement uses TRBV29-1 and TRBJ1-2; TRBD1 agrees at 9 bases. Germline V gives CDR1 SQVTM, CDR2 ANQGSEA. The CDR3 contains 15 residues. V gave up 6 bases and J gave up 4 bases; unmatched junction bases: 12. The CDR3 sequence: CSVAKGTGQGYGYTF. The CDR3 DNA reads TGCAGCGTCGCTAAGGGGACAGGGCAAGGCTATGGCTACACCTTC.